These 10 T cell receptor beta chains came from one sample sequenced in a study of cytotoxic CD8 clonotypes in ibrutinib-treated CLL. TCRdb keeps only in-frame clones here, not all; method: immunoSEQ multiplex PCR. The repertoire consists of some 130,000 clones, with over 75% occurring once and the leading ten covering roughly 2%. The sample was PBMCs, taken after 24 months of ibrutinib treatment. The receptor source for this set is a human donor with chronic lymphocytic leukemia.

V usage is TRBV19 and J usage is TRBJ1-2, with 7 positions matching TRBD1. The CDR3 is 15 residues long. V trimming: 5 bases; J trimming: 7 bases; junction bases outside the gene matches: 13. Germline-derived CDR1 and CDR2 are LNHDA and SQIVND (reference sequence). This CDR3 is CASSARQGKIGGYTF. CDR3 DNA sequence: TGTGCCAGTAGTGCAAGACAGGGCAAGATAGGTGGCTACACCTTC.

V usage is TRBV7-2 and J usage is TRBJ2-7, with TRBD2 as a possible D gene (6 bases). The CDR3 is 12 residues long. CDR1 and CDR2 from the germline V gene are SGHTA and FQGNSA. V was cut by 3 bases and J by 9 bases, with 12 bases left in between. The CDR3 coding sequence is TGTGCCAGCAGCTTGGGCGGGGCCGCGCAGTACTTC. It encodes CASSLGGAAQYF. The full variable domain, in which reference TRBV7-2 and TRBJ2-7 provide the parts outside the CDR3, is GAGVSQSPSNKVTEKGKDVELRCDPISGHTALYWYRQSLGQGLEFLIYFQGNSAPDKSGLPSDRFSAERTGGSVSTLTIQRTQQEDSAVYLCASSLGGAAQYFGPGTRLTVT.

This sequence joins TRBV28 and TRBJ1-5, with D possibly matching TRBD1 (5 bases). Per the germline V gene, CDR1 is MDHEN and CDR2 is SYDVKM. The CDR3 sequence is 15 residues long. The V gene lost 5 bases and the J gene lost 6 bases, with 17 bases spanning the gap. The CDR3 here is CASSHQAGGSQPQHF. For the CDR3, the DNA is TGTGCCAGCAGTCATCAGGCCGGGGGATCTCAGCCCCAGCATTTT. Using reference TRBV28 and TRBJ1-5 for the parts outside the CDR3, the full variable domain is DVKVTQSSRYLVKRTGEKVFLECVQDMDHENMFWYRQDPGLGLRLIYFSYDVKMKEKGDIPEGYSVSREKKERFSLILESASTNQTSMYLCASSHQAGGSQPQHFGDGTRLSIL.

This clone was seen a handful of times. The chain couples TRBV9 to TRBJ1-1; D is ambiguous. Trimming shortened V by 1 base and J by 4 bases, and 11 bases separated the two germline ends. Germline V CDR1 and CDR2: SGDLS, YYNGEE. The length of the CDR3 is 14 residues. CDR3 bases: TGTGCCAGCAGCGTACGCGCAGCGAGCACTGAAGCTTTCTTT. Its translation: CASSVRAASTEAFF. Based on the CDR3 plus reference TRBV9 and TRBJ1-1, the full variable domain is DSGVTQTPKHLITATGQRVTLRCSPRSGDLSVYWYQQSLDQGLQFLIQYYNGEERAKGNILERFSAQQFPDLHSELNLSSLELGDSALYFCASSVRAASTEAFFGQGTRLTVV.

Comment on this clone: Lacking the conserved final phenylalanine or tryptophan, this CDR3 likely reflects a read error. The DNA is left out, because the CDR3 cannot be placed on it with certainty; the CDR3 is given as TCRdb lists it. V and J are TRBV2 and TRBJ1-2. The CDR3 contains 10 residues when both ends are counted. Germline V CDR1 and CDR2: SNHLY, FYNNEI. This chain's CDR3 is CASSEGFLVV.

V is TRBV28 and J is TRBJ2-7, with 7 bases aligning to TRBD2. J was trimmed by 6 bases and V by 7 bases; bases with no gene match: 15. The germline gives CDR1 MDHEN, CDR2 SYDVKM. The CDR3 has 15 residues. Here the CDR3 reads CASTPSRAGVGEQYF. The CDR3, as DNA: TGTGCCAGCACCCCCTCCAGGGCGGGAGTAGGCGAGCAGTACTTC.

This clone was seen only once. The V call is TRBV10-1, the J call TRBJ2-7; D may be TRBD2 (5 bases). This CDR3 spans 15 amino acids. Germline loops: CDR1 WNHNN, CDR2 SYGVQD (reference sequence). V was cut by 6 bases and J by 0 bases, with 15 bases left in between. CDR3 coding DNA: TGCGCCAGCAGCGACCGGGATAAAAGCTCCTACGAGCAGTACTTC. Translation gives CASSDRDKSSYEQYF.

The chain employs TRBV4-3 and TRBJ2-7; 9 nucleotides align to TRBD1. Germline V gene data show CDR1 as LGHNA and CDR2 as YSLEER. V trimming: 0 bases; J trimming: 0 bases; junction bases outside the gene matches: 6. This CDR3 has 17 residues. CDR3 amino acids: CASSQDRGQGFSYEQYF. The CDR3 nucleotides read TGCGCCAGCAGCCAAGATCGGGGACAGGGTTTCTCCTACGAGCAGTACTTC.

The J gene is TRBJ1-1, the V gene TRBV18; TRBD1 is a possible D gene (6 bases). Trimming took off 5 bases at V and 1 base at J, with 14 bases between the two ends. The CDR3 loop spans 15 amino acids. Germline assignment: CDR1 KGHSH and CDR2 LQKENI. This CDR3 reads CASSVRGDKNTEAFF. DNA for the CDR3: TGTGCCAGCTCAGTGCGAGGGGACAAGAACACTGAAGCTTTCTTT. Drawing the rest from reference TRBV18 and TRBJ1-1, the complete variable domain is NAGVMQNPRHLVRRRGQEARLRCSPMKGHSHVYWYRQLPEEGLKFMVYLQKENIIDESGMPKERFSAEFPKEGPSILRIQQVVRGDSAAYFCASSVRGDKNTEAFFGQGTRLTVV.

The gene calls are TRBV7-2 and TRBJ1-1, with 8 nucleotides matching TRBD1. The CDR3 contains 15 residues. Germline CDR1 SGHTA, CDR2 FQGNSA. V was pared by 5 bases and J by 4 bases, with 9 bases of the junction left unmatched. The CDR3 DNA is TGTGCCAGCAGCCCAAGACAGGGGTTTGGCACTGAAGCTTTCTTT. The encoded protein is CASSPRQGFGTEAFF.